This T cell receptor beta chain is from a study of tumor and adjacent non-tumor tissue in lung cancer. Turning to the study itself: Patients were aged roughly 30 to 76, 10 men and 5 women, stage I to III. On average, productive TCRbeta reads reached roughly 4.2 million per sample. Study results and limitations: Top 100 clones took a larger repertoire share in normal lung.

Concerning this clonotype itself: Its antigen is undetermined. The junction shows a germline mismatch at one end, possibly a read error.

A modified ARM-PCR protocol with three rounds of nested PCR amplified TCRbeta. Using its own MiXCR run on the multiplex PCR reads, TCRdb lists one record per CDR3 protein. The sample holds roughly 140,000 distinct CDR3 sequences, roughly 66% seen once. Germline assignment: CDR1 SGHNT and CDR2 YENEEA. CDR3 size: 14 residues. RNA was extracted from bulk tissue without any cell sorting. Newly diagnosed lung cancer patients had thoracic surgery in China, August–November 2014, without prior chemotherapy. The receptor was isolated from a man between 60 and 70 years old with small cell lung cancer. The sequenced sample was lung tumor tissue. This chain joins TRBV11-3 and TRBJ2-2, with D possibly matching TRBD1 (6 bases). The CDR3 DNA is TGTGCCAGCAGCGCAGGCAGGGGCACCGGGGAACTGTTTTTT. It specifies CASSAGRGTGELFF.